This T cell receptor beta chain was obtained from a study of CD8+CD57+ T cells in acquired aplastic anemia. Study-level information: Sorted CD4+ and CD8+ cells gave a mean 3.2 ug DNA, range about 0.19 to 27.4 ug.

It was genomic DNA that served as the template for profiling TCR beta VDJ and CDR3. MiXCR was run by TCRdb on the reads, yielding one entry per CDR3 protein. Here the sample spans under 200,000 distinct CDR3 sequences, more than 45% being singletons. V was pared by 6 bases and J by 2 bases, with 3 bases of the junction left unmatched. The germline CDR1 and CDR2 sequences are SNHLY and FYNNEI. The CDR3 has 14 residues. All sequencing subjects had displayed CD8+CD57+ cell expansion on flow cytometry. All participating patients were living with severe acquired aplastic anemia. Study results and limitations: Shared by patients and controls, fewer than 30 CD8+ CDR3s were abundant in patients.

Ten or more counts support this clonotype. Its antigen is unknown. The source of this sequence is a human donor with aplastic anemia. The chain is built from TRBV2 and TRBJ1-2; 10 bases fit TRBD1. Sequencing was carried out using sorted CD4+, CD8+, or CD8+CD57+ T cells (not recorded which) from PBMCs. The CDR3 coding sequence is TGTGCCAGCAGGGACAGGGGGAAGAACTATGGCTACACCTTC. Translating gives CASRDRGKNYGYTF.